A single sample is the source of the 17 T cell receptor beta chains below, sequenced in a study of T cell clonotyping in hematopoietic cell transplantation. The repertoire was sequenced with immunoSEQ multiplex PCR; TCRdb's copy has only in-frame clones and lacks some. The sample records 10,000 to 15,000 clones, about nine tenths being singletons. The sequences come from PBMCs, collected 100 days after allogeneic stem cell transplant. These receptors all stem from a female patient aged 50 to 65 who had an allogeneic stem cell transplant from an unrelated donor, so the T cells may come from the graft donor. Some clones in this sample may be carry-over from other donors' samples.

The CDR3 here is CASSLEAFSEQYF. Here the CDR3 DNA reads TGTGCCAGCAGCTTAGAAGCGTTTTCCGAGCAGTACTTC. The chain combines TRBV7-6 with TRBJ2-7; D is unresolved. Germline assignment: CDR1 SGHVS and CDR2 FNYEAQ. This CDR3 spans 13 amino acids. V shed 1 base and J shed 6 bases, with 10 bases lying between them.

The rearrangement links TRBV7-3 to TRBJ2-7; D not certain. The closer fit of TRBJ2-1 to the DNA end suggests the J call may be wrong. The CDR3 has 14 amino acids. Germline V CDR1 and CDR2: SGHTA, FQGTGA. The CDR3 DNA is TGTGCCAGCAGCTTAATGTCCGGGCCCAATGAGCAGTTCTTC. Translation: CASSLMSGPNEQFF.

The chain recombines TRBV7-9 with TRBJ2-5; D is ambiguous. Looked up from germline, CDR1 is SEHNR and CDR2 is FQNEAQ (reference sequence). This CDR3 region has 15 residues. The ends were cut back, 1 base at V and 5 bases at J, with 14 bases in the middle. The CDR3 protein is CASSLVGWTGETQYF. As DNA, the CDR3 is TGTGCCAGCAGCTTAGTGGGGTGGACCGGGGAGACCCAGTACTTC. Together with reference TRBV7-9 and TRBJ2-5, the CDR3 gives the full variable domain: DTGVSQNPRHKITKRGQNVTFRCDPISEHNRLYWYRQTLGQGPEFLTYFQNEAQLEKSRLLSDRFSAERPKGSFSTLEIQRTEQGDSAMYLCASSLVGWTGETQYFGPGTRLLVL.

The chain joins TRBV5-1 to TRBJ2-7, with 7 bases fitting TRBD2. Trimming took 0 bases from V and 0 from J; bases not matched to a gene: 3. This CDR3 has 15 residues. Germline-derived CDR1 and CDR2 are SGHRS and YFSETQ. The CDR3, as DNA: TGCGCCAGCAGCTTGGACGGGACTACCTCCTACGAGCAGTACTTC. Encoded protein: CASSLDGTTSYEQYF.

The chain is built from TRBV13 and TRBJ2-1; TRBD1 might be the D (5 bases). CDR3 length: 16 amino acids. Trimming took off 6 bases at V and 1 base at J, with 16 bases between the two ends. Germline-derived CDR1 and CDR2 are PRHDT and FYEKMQ (reference sequence). This chain's CDR3 is CASSTLDSRSYNEQFF. DNA for the CDR3: TGTGCCAGCAGTACTCTAGACAGCCGGTCCTACAATGAGCAGTTCTTC.

This chain connects TRBV7-2 to TRBJ1-2; D remains ambiguous. CDR1 is SGHTA and CDR2 is FQGNSA in the germline V gene. With 3 bases removed from V and 6 bases from J, the gap between germline ends came to 8 bases. CDR3 length: 12 amino acids. Here the CDR3 reads CASSFSRDGYTF. For the CDR3, the DNA is TGTGCCAGCAGCTTTTCTCGAGATGGCTACACCTTC. The entire variable domain, with the rest obtained from reference TRBV7-2 and TRBJ1-2, is as follows: GAGVSQSPSNKVTEKGKDVELRCDPISGHTALYWYRQSLGQGLEFLIYFQGNSAPDKSGLPSDRFSAERTGGSVSTLTIQRTQQEDSAVYLCASSFSRDGYTFGSGTRLTVV.

This clone has a single count. The CDR3 is CASSYSTGEWTGELFF. The DNA for the CDR3 is TGTGCCAGCAGTTACTCAACAGGGGAATGGACCGGGGAGCTGTTTTTT. The chain joins TRBV6-5 to TRBJ2-2; 7 bases line up with TRBD1. The CDR3 has 16 amino acids. J lost 5 bases, V lost 0 bases, and 6 bases had no gene match. CDR1 is MNHEY, CDR2 SVGAGI, per germline.

A single count supports this clone. The rearrangement links TRBV5-4 to TRBJ1-4, with TRBD1 matching over 8 bases. CDR1 is SGHNT and CDR2 is YYREEE in the germline V gene (reference sequence). V dropped 0 bases and J dropped 7; count of bases not matched to a gene: 2. This CDR3 has 14 residues. CDR3: CASSLGTGLEKLFF. CDR3 DNA sequence: TGTGCCAGCAGCTTGGGGACAGGGCTTGAAAAACTGTTTTTT.

This chain uses TRBV5-1 with TRBJ2-7, with 8 nucleotides matching TRBD1. Germline V gene data show CDR1 as SGHRS and CDR2 as YFSETQ. The CDR3 is 13 residues long. Unmatched junction bases numbered 5, after V lost 2 bases and J lost 7 bases. In DNA, the CDR3 is TGCGCCAGCAGCTTACAGGGGACAGGAGAGCAGTACTTC. Protein sequence: CASSLQGTGEQYF.

The chain recombines TRBV5-6 with TRBJ2-2; D is possibly TRBD2 (6 bases). V dropped 1 base and J dropped 4 bases, with 11 bases sitting between them. Per germline, CDR1 SGHDT and CDR2 YYEEEE. The CDR3 is 15 residues long. The CDR3 sequence is CASSLRWRATGELFF. The CDR3 region has the DNA TGTGCCAGCAGCTTGAGGTGGAGGGCCACCGGGGAGCTGTTTTTT.

The genes are TRBV7-9 and TRBJ2-3; D unresolved. CDR3 length: 13 residues. Per germline, CDR1 SEHNR and CDR2 FQNEAQ (reference sequence). Between the trimmed V and J ends, which lost 3 bases and 4 bases, there was a span of 8 bases. CDR3 DNA sequence: TGTGCCAGCAGCTTCATGGGATCAGATACGCAGTATTTT. This gives the protein CASSFMGSDTQYF.

The V and J genes are TRBV7-6 and TRBJ2-5; 16 nucleotides align to TRBD2. V dropped 8 bases and J dropped 5; count of bases not matched to a gene: 8. This CDR3 has 16 residues. The germline V gene has CDR1 SGHVS and CDR2 FNYEAQ. CDR3 loop: CASSGTSGRAGETQYF. The CDR3 DNA is TGTGCCAGCTCGGGGACTAGCGGGAGGGCCGGCGAGACCCAGTACTTC.

This chain connects TRBV7-5 to TRBJ1-5; the table's D gene call, TRBD1, was not cross checked with the DNA. TRBV7-5 is an annotated pseudogene. This CDR3 spans 16 amino acids. CDR3 residues: CARSLHRVWRNQPQHF. The DNA for the CDR3 is TGTGCCAGAAGCCTACACAGGGTTTGGCGCAATCAGCCCCAGCATTTT.

This clone came up once. V gene TRBV1 combines with J gene TRBJ1-2. TRBV1 is a listed pseudogene. The CDR3 sequence is 16 residues long. The DNA for the CDR3 is TGCACCAGCAGCATGAAGGTTGTGCGAAAGACCTATGGCTACACCTTC. This sequence encodes CTSSMKVVRKTYGYTF.

The rearrangement joins TRBV4-1 to TRBJ1-1; TRBD1 aligns across 9 bases. Trimming removed 5 bases from V and 0 bases from J; junction bases left unmatched: 13. The CDR3 totals 18 residues. The V gene's germline CDR1 is MGHRA and CDR2 YSYEKL. This CDR3 reads CASSYRDRALPMNTEAFF. CDR3 bases: TGCGCCAGCAGCTATCGGGACAGGGCACTGCCCATGAACACTGAAGCTTTCTTT.

The rearrangement links TRBV7-6 to TRBJ1-1; no clear D gene. Germline V gene lookup returns CDR1 SGHVS and CDR2 FNYEAQ. Trimming shortened V by 4 bases and J by 1 base, and 7 bases separated the two germline ends. The CDR3 length is 13 residues. The CDR3 nucleotides are TGTGCCAGCAGCTCGACACAGAACACTGAAGCTTTCTTT. Translation: CASSSTQNTEAFF.

The chain has TRBV14 and TRBJ1-2, with 8 positions matching TRBD1. Trimming cost V 1 base and J 5 bases; bases outside gene matches: 6. Germline CDR1 SGHDN, CDR2 FVKESK. This CDR3 contains 15 residues. The CDR3 loop is CASSQAGTGAYGYTF. For the CDR3, the DNA is TGTGCCAGCAGCCAAGCTGGGACAGGTGCATATGGCTACACCTTC.